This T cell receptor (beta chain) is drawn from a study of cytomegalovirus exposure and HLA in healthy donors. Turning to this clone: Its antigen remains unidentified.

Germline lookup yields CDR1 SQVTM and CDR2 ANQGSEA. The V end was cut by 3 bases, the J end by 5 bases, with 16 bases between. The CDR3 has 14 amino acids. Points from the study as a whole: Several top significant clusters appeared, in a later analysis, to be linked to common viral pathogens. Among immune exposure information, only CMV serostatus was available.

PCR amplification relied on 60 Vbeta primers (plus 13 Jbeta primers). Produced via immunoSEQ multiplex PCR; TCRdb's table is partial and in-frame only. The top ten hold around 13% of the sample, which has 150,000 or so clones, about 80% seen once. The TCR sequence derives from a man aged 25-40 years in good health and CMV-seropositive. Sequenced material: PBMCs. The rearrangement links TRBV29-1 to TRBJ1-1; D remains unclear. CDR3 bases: TGCAGCGTTGATTTTGAGGAAAGCGGTACTGAAGCTTTCTTT. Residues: CSVDFEESGTEAFF. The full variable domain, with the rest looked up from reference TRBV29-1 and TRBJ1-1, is SAVISQKPSRDICQRGTSLTIQCQVDSQVTMMFWYRQQPGQSLTLIATANQGSEATYESGFVIDKFPISRPNLTFSTLTVSNMSPEDSSIYLCSVDFEESGTEAFFGQGTRLTVV.